A selection of T cell receptor beta chains follows, all from one sample in a study of monozygotic twins with inflammatory bowel disease. From its re-call of the 5' RACE reads, TCRdb lists each CDR3 protein once, without DNA. This sample's table has over 120,000 distinct CDR3 sequences. The specimen sequenced was blood. The receptors derive from a human donor with ulcerative colitis or Crohn's disease, or a healthy co-twin of an affected twin (not recorded which). Each CDR3 is given with its conserved first and last residue.

V gene	J gene	CDR3 protein
TRBV5-1	TRBJ2-3	CASSLVGADTQYF
TRBV5-1	TRBJ2-4	CASSLEGTGLHIQYF
TRBV10-3	TRBJ2-2	CAIAPGQANTGELFF
TRBV24-1	TRBJ2-1	CATSDSHWREKFF
TRBV5-1	TRBJ2-5	CASRVAGGFQETQYF
TRBV12-3/TRBV12-4	TRBJ2-3	CASSWGQGPTDTQYF
TRBV27	TRBJ1-5	CASSPWSGQPNQPQHF
TRBV7-2	TRBJ1-6	CASSYGGTANNSPLHF
TRBV29-1	TRBJ2-7	CSVETGAYEQYF
TRBV6-5	TRBJ2-7	CASSYPSTYEQYF
TRBV12-3/TRBV12-4	TRBJ1-3	CASSLKDSGNTIYF
TRBV7-8	TRBJ1-5	CASSLGRQTNQPQHF
TRBV7-2	TRBJ2-5	CASTLGAFSGEGKTQYF
TRBV5-5	TRBJ2-7	CASSLGSGASYEQYF
TRBV12-3/TRBV12-4	TRBJ2-5	CASSLVGPKETQYF
TRBV3-1	TRBJ2-7	CASSPYSGPGYEQYF
TRBV18	TRBJ2-7	CASSTSYYEQYF
TRBV7-3	TRBJ2-1	CASSSTAPREQFF
TRBV28	TRBJ1-2	CASSLYRGPMGSQGYTF
TRBV11-1	TRBJ2-7	CASTPPGGYEQYF
TRBV6-1	TRBJ2-7	CASSPTPDAPYEQYF
TRBV3-1	TRBJ2-7	CASTRISEQYF
TRBV27	TRBJ2-1	CASSSGQGNNEQFF
TRBV30	TRBJ1-1	CAWSDTGGVGTEAFF
TRBV7-3	TRBJ2-5	CASSRGPQETQYF
TRBV7-9	TRBJ1-1	CASSQVRDSEAFF
TRBV5-1	TRBJ2-1	CASSGTRPDNEQFF
TRBV4-2	TRBJ2-2	CASSPIAGKPNTGELFF
TRBV19	TRBJ1-2	CASSGAQTGYTF
TRBV11-2	TRBJ2-5	CASSIPGTGRETQYF
TRBV5-1	TRBJ2-5	CASSAGLAGYQETQYF
TRBV21-1	TRBJ2-7	CASSKARRSYEQYF
TRBV10-3	TRBJ2-3	CAISESTSGGTSTDTQYF
TRBV12-3/TRBV12-4	TRBJ2-2	CASSPVGGAGELFF
TRBV6-1	TRBJ1-2	CASFVAPDRRGGYTF
TRBV12-3/TRBV12-4	TRBJ2-1	CASSWLNEQFF
TRBV6-5	TRBJ2-1	CASSYPSGSSSYNEQFF
TRBV7-9	TRBJ2-7	CASSLAPARDEQYF
TRBV11-2	TRBJ2-7	CASSLGGTGEQYF
TRBV5-4	TRBJ1-6	CASTFGGGNSPLHF
TRBV4-2	TRBJ2-2	CVSSQGLNTGELFF
TRBV5-6	TRBJ2-7	CASSLGQYYEQYF